This T cell receptor (beta chain) was found in a study of molecular identifiers for immune sequencing clone quantification. General observations from the study: In cases of identical TCR molecules sharing a barcode, highly expanded clone sizes could be underestimated.

In this sample, this clonotype turned up many times. Its antigen is as yet unknown. TCRdb reprocessed the PCR reads via MiXCR and lists one record per CDR3 protein. The table shows about 500,000 distinct CDR3 sequences, with roughly 23% occurring only once. CDR1 and CDR2 (germline): MDHEN, SYDVKM. The CDR3 length is 17 residues. V lost 6 bases to trimming and J lost 2 bases; unmatched junction nucleotides: 10. The TCR comes from a human donor in good health. Some libraries in this study had Jurkat cell RNA spiked in. Sequenced sample: naive CD8+ T cells from blood, with Jurkat cell RNA spiked in. Subset meaning: FACS-sorted CD8+CD4-CCR7+CD45RA+ naive T cells. V usage is TRBV28 and J usage is TRBJ2-3, with 11 bases that match TRBD2. CDR3 DNA: TGTGCCAGCAGGCCCCGCGGACTAGCGGGTCCCACAGATACGCAGTATTTT. This translates into CASRPRGLAGPTDTQYF.